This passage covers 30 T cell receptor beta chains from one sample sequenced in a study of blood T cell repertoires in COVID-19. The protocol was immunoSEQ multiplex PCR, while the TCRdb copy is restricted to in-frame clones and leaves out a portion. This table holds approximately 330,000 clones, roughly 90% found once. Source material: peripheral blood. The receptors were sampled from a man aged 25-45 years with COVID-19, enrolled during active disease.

This CDR3 reads CASSLRGQQNSPLHF. CDR3 sequence (DNA): TGTGCCAGCAGCTTACGCGGGCAGCAGAATTCACCCCTCCACTTT. The gene calls are TRBV7-9 and TRBJ1-6; no definite D call. Germline V gives CDR1 SEHNR, CDR2 FQNEAQ (reference sequence). The CDR3 spans 15 residues. The germline V and J ends were trimmed by 2 bases and 7 bases, with 12 bases remaining between them.

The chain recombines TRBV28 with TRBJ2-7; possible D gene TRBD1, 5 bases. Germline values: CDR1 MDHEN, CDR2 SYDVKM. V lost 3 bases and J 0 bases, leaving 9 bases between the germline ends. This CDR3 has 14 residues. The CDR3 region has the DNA TGTGCCAGCAGTTTCCCAGGGTTCTCCTACGAGCAGTACTTC. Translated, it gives CASSFPGFSYEQYF.

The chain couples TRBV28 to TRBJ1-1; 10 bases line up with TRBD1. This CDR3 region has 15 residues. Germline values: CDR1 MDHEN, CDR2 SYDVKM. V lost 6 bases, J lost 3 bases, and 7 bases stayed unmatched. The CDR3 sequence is CASSPTGTGDTEAFF. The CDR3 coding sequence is TGTGCCAGCAGCCCGACCGGGACAGGGGACACTGAAGCTTTCTTT.

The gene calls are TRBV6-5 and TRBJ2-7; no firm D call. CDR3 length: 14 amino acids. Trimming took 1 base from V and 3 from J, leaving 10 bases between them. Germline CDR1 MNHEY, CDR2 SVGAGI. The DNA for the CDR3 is TGTGCCAGCAGTTACTTCCAGGCTGGCTACGAGCAGTACTTC. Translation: CASSYFQAGYEQYF.

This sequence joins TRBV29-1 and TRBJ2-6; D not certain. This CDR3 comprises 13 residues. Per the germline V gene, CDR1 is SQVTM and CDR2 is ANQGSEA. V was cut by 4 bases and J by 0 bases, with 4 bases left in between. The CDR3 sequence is CSVVSSGANVLTF. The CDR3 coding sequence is TGCAGCGTTGTCTCCTCTGGGGCCAACGTCCTGACTTTC.

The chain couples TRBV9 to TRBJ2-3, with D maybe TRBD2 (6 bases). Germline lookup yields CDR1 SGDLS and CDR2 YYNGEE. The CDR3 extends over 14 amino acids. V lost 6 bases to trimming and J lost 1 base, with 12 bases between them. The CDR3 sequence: CASTGSGGTDTQYF. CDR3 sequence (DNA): TGTGCCAGCACCGGGAGCGGCGGCACAGATACGCAGTATTTT.

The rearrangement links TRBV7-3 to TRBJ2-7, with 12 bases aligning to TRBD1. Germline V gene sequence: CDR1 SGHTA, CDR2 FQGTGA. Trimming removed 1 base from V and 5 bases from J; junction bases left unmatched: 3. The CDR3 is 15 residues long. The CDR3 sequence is CASSLMGQGADEQYF. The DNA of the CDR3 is TGTGCCAGCAGCTTAATGGGACAGGGGGCAGACGAGCAGTACTTC.

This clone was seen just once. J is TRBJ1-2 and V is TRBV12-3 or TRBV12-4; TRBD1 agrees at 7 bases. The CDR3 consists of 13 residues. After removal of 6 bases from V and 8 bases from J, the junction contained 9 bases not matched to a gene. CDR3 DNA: TGTGCCAGCAGGTCCCGACAGGGAGGCGGCTACACCTTC. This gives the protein CASRSRQGGGYTF.

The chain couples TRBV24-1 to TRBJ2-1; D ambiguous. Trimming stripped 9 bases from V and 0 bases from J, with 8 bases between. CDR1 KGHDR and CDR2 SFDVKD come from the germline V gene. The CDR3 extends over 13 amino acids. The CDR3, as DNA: TGTGCCACCCGACACACCTCCTACAATGAGCAGTTCTTC. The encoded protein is CATRHTSYNEQFF.

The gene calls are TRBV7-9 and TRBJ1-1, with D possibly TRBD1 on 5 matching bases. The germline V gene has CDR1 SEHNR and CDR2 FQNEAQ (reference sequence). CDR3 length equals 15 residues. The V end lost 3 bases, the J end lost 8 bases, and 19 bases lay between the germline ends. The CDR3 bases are TGTGCCAGCAGCTTTACCAGGGTTGGGGTTGGGGAAGCTTTCTTT. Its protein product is CASSFTRVGVGEAFF.

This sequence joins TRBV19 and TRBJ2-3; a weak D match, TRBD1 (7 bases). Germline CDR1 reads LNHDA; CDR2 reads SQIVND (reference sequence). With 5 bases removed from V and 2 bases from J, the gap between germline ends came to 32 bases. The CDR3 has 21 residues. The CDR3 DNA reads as TGTGCCAGTAGTCCGAGGGGGCCGCAATTAATGGCAGGGAGGACCACAGATACGCAGTATTTT. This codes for CASSPRGPQLMAGRTTDTQYF.

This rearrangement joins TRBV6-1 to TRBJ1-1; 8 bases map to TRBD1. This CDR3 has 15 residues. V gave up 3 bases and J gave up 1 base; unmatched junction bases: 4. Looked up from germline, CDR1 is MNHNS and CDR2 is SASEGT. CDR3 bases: TGTGCCAGCAGTGATAATGGACAGGGGAACACTGAAGCTTTCTTT. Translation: CASSDNGQGNTEAFF.

CDR3 residues: CASSYPGLATNEQFF. The DNA of the CDR3 is TGTGCCAGCAGTTATCCGGGACTGGCCACCAATGAGCAGTTCTTC. This rearrangement joins TRBV6-5 to TRBJ2-1, with D tentatively TRBD2 (6 bases). Germline CDR1 is MNHEY and CDR2 is SVGAGI. Trimming left V 3 bases short and J 6 bases short, with 15 bases between. This CDR3 comprises 15 residues.

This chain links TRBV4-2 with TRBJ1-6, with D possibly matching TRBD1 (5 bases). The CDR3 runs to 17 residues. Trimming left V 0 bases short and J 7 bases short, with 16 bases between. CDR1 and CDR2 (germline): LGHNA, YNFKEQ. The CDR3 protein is CASSQDQGRTVNSPLHF. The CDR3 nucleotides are TGTGCCAGCAGCCAAGATCAGGGTAGGACCGTAAATTCACCCCTCCACTTT.

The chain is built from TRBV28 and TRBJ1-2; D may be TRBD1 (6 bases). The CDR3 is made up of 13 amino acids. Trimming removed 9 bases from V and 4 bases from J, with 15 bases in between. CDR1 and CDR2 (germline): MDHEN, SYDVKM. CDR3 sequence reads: CASSLGGLYGYTF. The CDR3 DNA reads TGTGCCAGTAGCCTCGGGGGGCTCTATGGCTACACCTTC.

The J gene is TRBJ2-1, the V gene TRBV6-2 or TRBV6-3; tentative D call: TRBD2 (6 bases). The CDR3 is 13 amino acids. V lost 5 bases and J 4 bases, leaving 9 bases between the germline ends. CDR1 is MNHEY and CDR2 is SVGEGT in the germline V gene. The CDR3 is CASSIGLYNEQFF. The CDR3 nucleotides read TGTGCCAGCAGTATAGGACTATACAATGAGCAGTTCTTC.

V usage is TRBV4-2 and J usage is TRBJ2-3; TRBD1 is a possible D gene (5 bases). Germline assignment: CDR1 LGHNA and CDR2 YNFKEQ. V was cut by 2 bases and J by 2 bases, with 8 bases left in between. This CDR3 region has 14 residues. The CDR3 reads CASSQRGYTDTQYF. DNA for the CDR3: TGTGCCAGCAGCCAAAGGGGTTACACAGATACGCAGTATTTT.

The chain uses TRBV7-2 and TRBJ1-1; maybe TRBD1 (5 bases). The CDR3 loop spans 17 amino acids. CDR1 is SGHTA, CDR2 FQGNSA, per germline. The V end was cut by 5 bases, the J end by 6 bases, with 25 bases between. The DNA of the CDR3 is TGTGCCAGCAGCAACGTTAGACTCCAGGGATTCCGGGCTGAAGCTTTCTTT. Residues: CASSNVRLQGFRAEAFF.

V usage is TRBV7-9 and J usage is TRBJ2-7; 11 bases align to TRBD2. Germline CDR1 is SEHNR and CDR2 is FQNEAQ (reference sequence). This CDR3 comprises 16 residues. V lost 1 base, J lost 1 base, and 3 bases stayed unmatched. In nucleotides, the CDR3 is TGTGCCAGCAGCTTAGGACTAGCGGGACCATCCTACGAGCAGTACTTC. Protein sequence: CASSLGLAGPSYEQYF.

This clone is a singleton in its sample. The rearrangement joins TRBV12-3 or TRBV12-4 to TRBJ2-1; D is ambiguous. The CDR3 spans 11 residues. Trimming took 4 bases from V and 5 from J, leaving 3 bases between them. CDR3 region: CASSYNNEQFF. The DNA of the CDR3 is TGTGCCAGCAGTTATAACAATGAGCAGTTCTTC.

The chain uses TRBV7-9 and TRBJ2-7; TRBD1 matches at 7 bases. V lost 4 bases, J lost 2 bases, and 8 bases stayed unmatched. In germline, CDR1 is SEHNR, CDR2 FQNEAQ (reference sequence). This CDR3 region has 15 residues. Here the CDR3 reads CASSSTGTAAYEQYF. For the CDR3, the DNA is TGTGCCAGCAGCTCAACCGGGACAGCCGCCTACGAGCAGTACTTC. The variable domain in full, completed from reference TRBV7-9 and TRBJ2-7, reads DTGVSQNPRHKITKRGQNVTFRCDPISEHNRLYWYRQTLGQGPEFLTYFQNEAQLEKSRLLSDRFSAERPKGSFSTLEIQRTEQGDSAMYLCASSSTGTAAYEQYFGPGTRLTVT.

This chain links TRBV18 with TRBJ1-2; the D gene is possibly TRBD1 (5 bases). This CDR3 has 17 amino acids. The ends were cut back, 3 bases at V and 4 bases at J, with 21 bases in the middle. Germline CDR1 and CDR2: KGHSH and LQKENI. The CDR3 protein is CASSPLERGGQSYGYTF. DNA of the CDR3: TGTGCCAGCTCACCCCTCGAAAGGGGCGGTCAAAGCTATGGCTACACCTTC.

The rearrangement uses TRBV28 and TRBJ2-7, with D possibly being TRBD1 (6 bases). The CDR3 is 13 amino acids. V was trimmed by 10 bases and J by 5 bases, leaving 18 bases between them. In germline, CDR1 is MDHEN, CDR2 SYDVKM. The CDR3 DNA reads TGTGCCACCTTCTACAGGGCTCGCGACGAGCAGTACTTC. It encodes CATFYRARDEQYF.

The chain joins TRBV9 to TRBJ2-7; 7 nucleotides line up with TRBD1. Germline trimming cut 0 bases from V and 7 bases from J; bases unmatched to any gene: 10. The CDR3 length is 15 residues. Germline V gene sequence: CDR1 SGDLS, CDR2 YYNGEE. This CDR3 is CASSVDPGQTREQYF. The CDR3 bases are TGTGCCAGCAGCGTAGACCCGGGACAGACAAGAGAGCAGTACTTC.

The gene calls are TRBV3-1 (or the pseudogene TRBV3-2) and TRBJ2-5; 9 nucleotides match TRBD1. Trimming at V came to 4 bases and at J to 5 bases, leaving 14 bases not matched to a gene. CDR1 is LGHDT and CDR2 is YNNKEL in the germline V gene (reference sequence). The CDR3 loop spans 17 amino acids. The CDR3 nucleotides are TGTGCCAGCAGCCCTCGAAGGGACAGGGATCTCCGGGAGACCCAGTACTTC. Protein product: CASSPRRDRDLRETQYF.

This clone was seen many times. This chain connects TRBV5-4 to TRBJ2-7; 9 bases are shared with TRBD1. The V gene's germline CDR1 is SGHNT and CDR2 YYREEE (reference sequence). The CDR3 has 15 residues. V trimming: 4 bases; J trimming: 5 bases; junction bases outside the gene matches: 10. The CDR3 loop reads CASSRAGTGINEQYF. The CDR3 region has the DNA TGTGCCAGCAGCCGTGCCGGGACAGGGATTAACGAGCAGTACTTC.

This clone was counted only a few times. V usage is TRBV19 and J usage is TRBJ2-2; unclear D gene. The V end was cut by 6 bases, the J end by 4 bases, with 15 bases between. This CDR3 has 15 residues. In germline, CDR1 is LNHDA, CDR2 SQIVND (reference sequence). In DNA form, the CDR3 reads TGTGCCAGTAGCTCAGTCTTAATCCTCACCGGGGAGCTGTTTTTT. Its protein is CASSSVLILTGELFF.

CDR3 nucleotides: TGTGCCAGCAGCCCCCCAAGGGGGTCGGAATTGGCACCCCTCCACTTT. This gives the protein CASSPPRGSELAPLHF. The chain is built from TRBV4-2 and TRBJ1-6, with D maybe TRBD1 (6 bases). The CDR3 has 16 residues. V lost 4 bases, J lost 11 bases, and 21 bases lay in between. Germline CDR1 is LGHNA and CDR2 is YNFKEQ.

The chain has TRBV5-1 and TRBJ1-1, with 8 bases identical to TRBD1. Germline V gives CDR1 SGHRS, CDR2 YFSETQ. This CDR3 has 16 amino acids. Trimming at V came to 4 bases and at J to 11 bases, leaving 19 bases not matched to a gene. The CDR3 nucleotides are TGCGCCAGCAGCCGGCAAGACAGGGGCCCTCACTCAGAGGCTTTCTTT. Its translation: CASSRQDRGPHSEAFF.

CDR3 amino acids: CASSFSFSGTNTGELFF. CDR3 sequence (DNA): TGTGCCAGCAGCTTTAGTTTTAGCGGGACGAACACCGGGGAGCTGTTTTTT. The chain links TRBV7-2 to TRBJ2-2; 8 bases line up with TRBD2. With V trimmed by 3 bases and J by 0 bases, 6 bases remained unmatched. The CDR3 extends over 17 amino acids. Germline CDR1 and CDR2: SGHTA and FQGNSA.